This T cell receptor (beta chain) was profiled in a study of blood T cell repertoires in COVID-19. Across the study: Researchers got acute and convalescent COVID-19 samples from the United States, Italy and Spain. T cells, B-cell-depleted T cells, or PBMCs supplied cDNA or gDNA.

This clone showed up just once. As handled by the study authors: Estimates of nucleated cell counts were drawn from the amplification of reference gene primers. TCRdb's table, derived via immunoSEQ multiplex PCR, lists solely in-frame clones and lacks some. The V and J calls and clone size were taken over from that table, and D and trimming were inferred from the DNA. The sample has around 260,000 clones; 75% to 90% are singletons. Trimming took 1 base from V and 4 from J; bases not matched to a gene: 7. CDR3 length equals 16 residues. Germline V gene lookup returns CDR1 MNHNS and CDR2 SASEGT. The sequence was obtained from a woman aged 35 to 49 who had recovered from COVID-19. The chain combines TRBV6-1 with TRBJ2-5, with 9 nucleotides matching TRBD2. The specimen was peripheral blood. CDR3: CASSEDLAGMGETQYF. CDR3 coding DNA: TGTGCCAGCAGTGAAGATCTAGCGGGAATGGGAGAGACCCAGTACTTC.